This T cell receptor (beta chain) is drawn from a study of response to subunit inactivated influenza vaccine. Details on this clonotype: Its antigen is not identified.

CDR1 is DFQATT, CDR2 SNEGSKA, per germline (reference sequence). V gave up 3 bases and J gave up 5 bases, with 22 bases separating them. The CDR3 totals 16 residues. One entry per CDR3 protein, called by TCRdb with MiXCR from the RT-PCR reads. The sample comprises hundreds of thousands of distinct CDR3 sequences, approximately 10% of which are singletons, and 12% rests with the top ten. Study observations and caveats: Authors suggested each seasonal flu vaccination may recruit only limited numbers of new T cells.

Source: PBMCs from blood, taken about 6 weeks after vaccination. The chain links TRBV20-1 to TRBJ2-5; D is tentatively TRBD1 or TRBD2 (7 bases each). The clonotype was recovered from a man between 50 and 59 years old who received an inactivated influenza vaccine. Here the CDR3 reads CSASRGGGGSLETQYF. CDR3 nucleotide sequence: TGCAGTGCTAGTCGAGGGGGAGGGGGCTCTTTGGAGACCCAGTACTTC.